This T cell receptor (beta chain) appears in the sequencing data of a study of post-analysis software for immune sequencing data. The CDR3 is made up of 17 amino acids. V lost 0 bases and J lost 7; bases outside the gene matches: 13. CDR1 and CDR2 from the germline V gene are LGHNA and YNFKEQ. Points from the study as a whole: Among several TRBV segments more frequent in patients than controls were TRBV5-6, TRBV5-1 and TRBV20-1.

Unique molecular identifiers were built into the TCR beta cDNA libraries. In TCRdb, the PCR reads were re-called with MiXCR into one record per CDR3 protein. The data show about 540,000 distinct CDR3 sequences, about a third seen once. To note about this clonotype: Its antigen is unknown.

Sequencing was done on a sample of blood. This chain joins TRBV4-2 and TRBJ1-2, with TRBD1 matching 8 bases. The receptor was isolated from a girl aged 2-17 years with multiple sclerosis. CDR3 DNA: TGTGCCAGCAGCCAAGATCACAGGGGGAAATTTTTGGGTGGCTACACCTTC. It encodes CASSQDHRGKFLGGYTF.